These 4 T cell receptor beta chains share one sample of origin, sequenced in a study of CXCR3-negative and CXCR3-positive naive CD8 T cells (dated by TCRdb to between 2018 and 2021). TCRdb names NextSeq 550 as the instrument used. The Human TCR Profiling Kit (MiLaboratory) was used to prepare UMI-labeled 5' RACE TRB cDNA libraries. Reprocessed by TCRdb, the reads give a single entry per CDR3 protein sequence, without DNA. The sample's table covers about 130,000 distinct CDR3 sequences. The ten largest clones take up approximately 0.29% of the sample. The sequencing input was naive CXCR3- CD8+ T cells from blood. The intended sense of this specimen's cell subset or site label: CD45RO-CCR7+CD27+CD95- naive CD8+ T cells lacking CXCR3 (TNR3-). The receptors originated from a human donor in good health. Some clones in this sample may be carry-over from other donors' samples.

The chain links TRBV28 to TRBJ2-7. Looked up from germline, CDR1 is MDHEN and CDR2 is SYDVKM. The CDR3 spans 13 residues. CDR3 region: CASSFSPSYEQYF. Variable domain in full (rest from reference TRBV28 and TRBJ2-7): DVKVTQSSRYLVKRTGEKVFLECVQDMDHENMFWYRQDPGLGLRLIYFSYDVKMKEKGDIPEGYSVSREKKERFSLILESASTNQTSMYLCASSFSPSYEQYFGPGTRLTVT.

The V call is TRBV5-1, the J call TRBJ2-3; the TCRdb call, TRBD2, lacks DNA for checking. This CDR3 contains 15 residues. CDR1 is SGHRS, CDR2 YFSETQ, per germline. This chain's CDR3 is CASSLGGLARDTQYF.

V is TRBV29-1 and J is TRBJ2-1; absent DNA, TCRdb's TRBD2 call cannot be checked. The CDR3 consists of 15 residues. Germline lookup yields CDR1 SQVTM and CDR2 ANQGSEA. This CDR3 reads CSVESGRGSYNEQFF.

CDR3 sequence: CASRHTSNTEAFF. This chain connects TRBV12-3 or TRBV12-4 to TRBJ1-1. This CDR3 contains 13 residues.